A single T cell receptor beta chain is shown here with its context. Its antigen is currently unknown. Noted treatment: oral pan-JAK inhibitor, 5-10 mg twice daily. This sample stems from a study of CD8+ T cells in alopecia areata. Background on the study: A 6-month off-drug phase came after tofacitinib, which had lasted 6 to 18 months.

Isolated RNA was reverse transcribed into cDNA used as the sequencing template. Clones were read by immunoSEQ multiplex PCR, and TCRdb kept only the in-frame ones, dropping some. This sample yields more than 110,000 clones, of which roughly four fifths are seen a single time; about 25% belongs to the top ten. Study-wide results and limits: TCR sharing was clearer in mice than between patients, perhaps partly owing to patient HLA diversity. Alphabeta T cells residing in normal skin are also sequenced in scalp samples.

The CDR3 runs to 12 residues. Per the germline V gene, CDR1 is SGHVS and CDR2 is FNYEAQ. The ends were cut back, 4 bases at V and 6 bases at J, with 8 bases in the middle. This chain links TRBV7-6 with TRBJ2-3; weak D call: TRBD1 (5 bases). The material sequenced was CD8+ T cells sorted from blood, taken at week 4, from a patient treated with tofacitinib. This receptor was obtained from a human donor with alopecia areata. The CDR3 sequence: CASSSGADTQYF. CDR3 DNA sequence: TGTGCCAGCAGCTCTGGGGCGGATACGCAGTATTTT.